The 16 T cell receptor beta chains listed next were all sequenced from one sample in a study of shared clonotypes between healthy human individuals. Sequencing used immunoSEQ multiplex PCR; TCRdb keeps in-frame clones, though not all of them. The data hold about 2.2 million clones, with around 93% observed a single time. CD8 cells regarded as naive lacked CD45RO, were positively chosen for CCR7, and omitted terminally differentiated effector memory CD45RA+ cells. The sequencing sample was made of naive CD8+ T cells from PBMCs. The source is a man in his late teens or twenties in good health. Some clones in this sample may be carry-over from other donors' samples.

This clone was seen more than once but under ten times. The gene calls are TRBV7-9 and TRBJ1-2, with 7 bases that match TRBD1. The CDR3 runs 15 residues. With V trimmed by 0 bases and J by 4 bases, 5 bases remained unmatched. Germline-derived CDR1 and CDR2 are SEHNR and FQNEAQ (reference sequence). CDR3 bases: TGTGCCAGCAGCTTAGCGGACAGGAGCCGCTATGGCTACACCTTC. Encoded protein: CASSLADRSRYGYTF.

V usage is TRBV4-1 and J usage is TRBJ2-7; 7 bases fit TRBD1. Germline V gene lookup returns CDR1 MGHRA and CDR2 YSYEKL. This CDR3 region has 15 residues. The junction had 5 bases not matched to a gene; V was cut back by 1 base and J by 2 bases. The chain's CDR3 is CASSQGRGRPYEQYF. The CDR3 DNA follows: TGCGCCAGCAGCCAAGGTAGGGGGCGCCCCTACGAGCAGTACTTC.

Concerning this clone: The same CDR3 can be traced to other DNA sequences in this sample. The chain recombines TRBV11-3 with TRBJ2-2; the D is unclear. CDR1 and CDR2 (germline): SGHNT, YENEEA. V was shortened by 4 bases and J by 8 bases, with 5 bases between the two germline ends. CDR3 length: 11 amino acids. The CDR3 nucleotides are TGTGCCAGCAGCTCAACTGGGGAGCTGTTTTTT. Translated: CASSSTGELFF.

This clone has only one observation. The V gene is TRBV7-9, the J gene TRBJ2-6; D is perhaps TRBD2 (6 bases). The length of the CDR3 is 17 residues. The V end was cut by 5 bases, the J end by 0 bases, with 14 bases between. Germline assignment: CDR1 SEHNR and CDR2 FQNEAQ (reference sequence). DNA for the CDR3: TGTGCCAGCAGCCCCACGGGGGAGCGCTCTGGGGCCAACGTCCTGACTTTC. Its translation is CASSPTGERSGANVLTF.

The chain is built from TRBV27 and TRBJ2-1; tentative D call: TRBD1 (5 bases). Trimming left V 3 bases short and J 6 bases short, with 15 bases between. Germline assignment: CDR1 MNHEY and CDR2 SMNVEV (reference sequence). The CDR3 is 15 amino acids. The CDR3 loop is CASSFMDTSANEQFF. The CDR3 DNA sequence: TGTGCCAGCAGTTTCATGGACACGTCTGCCAATGAGCAGTTCTTC.

The V call is TRBV27, the J call TRBJ2-1, with TRBD2 matching 8 bases. CDR3 length: 15 amino acids. J lost 5 bases, V lost 6 bases, and 9 bases had no gene match. CDR1 is MNHEY and CDR2 is SMNVEV in the germline V gene (reference sequence). CDR3 DNA sequence: TGTGCCAGCAGCCACCGGGGGGGCGCCCACAATGAGCAGTTCTTC. This translates into CASSHRGGAHNEQFF.

The chain links TRBV6-5 to TRBJ1-4; D gene unclear. The CDR3 runs to 15 residues. CDR1 is MNHEY, CDR2 SVGAGI, per germline. Trimming removed 2 bases at V and 3 bases at J, with 10 bases between. For the CDR3, the DNA is TGTGCCAGCAGTTACGACTGGACGGCTAATGAAAAACTGTTTTTT. This codes for CASSYDWTANEKLFF.

The genes are TRBV10-1 and TRBJ2-7; TRBD1 matches at 7 bases. The germline V gene encodes CDR1 WNHNN and CDR2 SYGVQD (reference sequence). This CDR3 contains 13 residues. V shed 5 bases, J shed 7 bases, and the junction held 8 bases outside the gene matches. CDR3 DNA: TGCGCCAGCAGTCCGACAGGGACGAGGGAGCAGTACTTC. Translating it yields CASSPTGTREQYF.

As for this clone: A much more abundant neighbour one base away suggests this may be a read error. Other DNA sequences from this sample encode an identical CDR3 as well. The chain combines TRBV7-9 with TRBJ1-5, with D unclear. The CDR3 runs to 12 residues. Looked up from germline, CDR1 is SEHNR and CDR2 is FQNEAQ (reference sequence). V was trimmed by 2 bases and J by 6 bases, leaving 5 bases between them. The CDR3 region is CASSLLGQPQHF. The CDR3 bases are TGTGCCAGCAGCTTATTGGGTCAGCCCCAGCATTTT.

The rearrangement uses TRBV19 and TRBJ1-4, with D hard to call. Germline values: CDR1 LNHDA, CDR2 SQIVND (reference sequence). The CDR3 loop spans 17 amino acids. V lost 1 base to trimming and J lost 0 bases, with 12 bases between them. This chain's CDR3 is CASSIGAGSATNEKLFF. CDR3 sequence (DNA): TGTGCCAGTAGTATAGGGGCTGGATCGGCAACTAATGAAAAACTGTTTTTT.

This clone was observed once. The chain links TRBV11-2 to TRBJ2-1; 11 nucleotides line up with TRBD2. Germline-derived CDR1 and CDR2 are SGHAT and FQNNGV. V shed 1 base, J shed 3 bases, and the junction held 8 bases outside the gene matches. The CDR3 is made up of 18 amino acids. The chain's CDR3 is CASSLGLAGGAYYNEQFF. The CDR3 DNA reads TGTGCCAGCAGCTTAGGCCTAGCGGGAGGTGCCTACTACAATGAGCAGTTCTTC.

This chain connects TRBV7-8 to TRBJ2-2, with no clear D. The germline CDR1 and CDR2 sequences are SGHVS and FQNEAQ. The CDR3 runs to 12 residues. The V and J ends lost 2 bases and 6 bases respectively, with 4 bases between them. Written as DNA, the CDR3 is TGTGCCAGCAGCTTAAATCCCGGGGAGCTGTTTTTT. Residues: CASSLNPGELFF.

This chain uses TRBV15 with TRBJ2-1; D perhaps matches TRBD2 (6 bases). V lost 0 bases to trimming and J lost 5 bases, with 11 bases between them. Per the germline V gene, CDR1 is LNHNV and CDR2 is YYDKDF (reference sequence). The length of the CDR3 is 15 residues. The CDR3 sequence: CATSRDDWEDNEQFF. In DNA, the CDR3 is TGTGCCACCAGCAGAGATGACTGGGAGGACAATGAGCAGTTCTTC.

V usage is TRBV7-8 and J usage is TRBJ1-6, with D possibly matching TRBD1 (5 bases). V gave up 1 base and J gave up 7 bases, with 20 bases separating them. Germline loops: CDR1 SGHVS, CDR2 FQNEAQ. There are 18 residues in the CDR3. The CDR3 bases are TGTGCCAGCAGCTTAGTAGGGGCGGGGCCGAGCCTCAATTCACCCCTCCACTTT. Its protein is CASSLVGAGPSLNSPLHF.

V usage is TRBV4-1 and J usage is TRBJ1-5; no clear D. CDR1 is MGHRA and CDR2 is YSYEKL in the germline V gene. This CDR3 has 14 amino acids. Trimming removed 5 bases at V and 0 bases at J, with 8 bases between. The CDR3 reads CASSLIYSNQPQHF. As DNA, the CDR3 is TGCGCCAGCAGCTTGATTTATAGCAATCAGCCCCAGCATTTT.

This clone is a singleton in its sample. The chain recombines TRBV6-4 with TRBJ2-1; 10 bases align to TRBD1. Trimming took 3 bases from V and 10 from J; bases not matched to a gene: 12. Germline assignment: CDR1 MRHNA and CDR2 SNTAGT. CDR3 size: 16 residues. This CDR3 is CASSEDDRGLVEEQFF. The CDR3 DNA reads TGTGCCAGCAGTGAAGACGACAGGGGGCTGGTGGAGGAGCAGTTCTTC.